This is a list of T cell receptor beta chains from one sample in a study of beta chain features in type 1 diabetes. Produced via immunoSEQ multiplex PCR; TCRdb's table is partial and in-frame only. The sample comprises about 640,000 clones, around 12% of which are singletons, and more than 0.09% rests with the top ten. The sequencing input was naive CD4+ T cells from blood. These TCRs come from a man aged 25-40 years with type 1 diabetes. The CDR3 runs from the conserved cysteine through the conserved F or W. The D gene is left open where the match is weak. The size of a clone is reported for some rows only, either as once, few or many, or as a class for expanded clones.

CDR3 protein	CDR3 DNA	clone size	D gene	V gene	J gene
CASSYSLDQDTDTQYF	TGTGCCAGCAGTTACTCGCTGGACCAAGACACAGATACGCAGTATTTT	few	NA	TRBV6-5	TRBJ2-3
CAWSGRGVRPYNEQFF	TGTGCCTGGAGCGGCCGGGGAGTACGTCCCTACAATGAGCAGTTCTTC	few	NA	TRBV30	TRBJ2-1
CASSIAVNTEAFF	TGTGCCAGTAGTATAGCCGTGAACACTGAAGCTTTCTTT	NA	NA	TRBV19	TRBJ1-1
CAITRDHEQYF	TGTGCCATCACCAGGGACCACGAGCAGTACTTC	NA	NA	TRBV10-3	TRBJ2-7
CASSTPGHRGYEQYF	TGCGCCAGCTCTACCCCGGGACACCGAGGCTACGAGCAGTACTTC	few	NA	TRBV5-1	TRBJ2-7
CASSTDRGRPQGYTF	TGTGCCAGCAGCACCGACAGGGGGCGGCCCCAAGGCTACACCTTC	NA	TRBD1	TRBV7-9	TRBJ1-2
CASSQGEETGKRSYNSPLHF	TGCGCCAGCAGCCAAGGAGAGGAGACAGGGAAAAGATCCTATAATTCACCCCTCCACTTT	few	TRBD1	TRBV4-3	TRBJ1-6
CASSGHLAGSYEQYF	TGTGCCAGCAGTGGACACCTCGCCGGCTCCTACGAGCAGTACTTC	few	NA	TRBV6-5	TRBJ2-7
CASQTRGNYGYTF	TGTGCCAGCCAAACAAGGGGGAACTATGGCTACACCTTC	few	NA	TRBV19	TRBJ1-2
CASSLGQGGAGQPQHF	TGTGCCAGCAGCTTGGGTCAGGGGGGCGCCGGTCAGCCCCAGCATTTT	few	TRBD1	TRBV7-2	TRBJ1-5
CASSAAGNTEAFF	TGTGCCAGCAGTGCCGCCGGGAACACTGAAGCTTTCTTT	few	NA	TRBV25-1	TRBJ1-1
CASSQVGGNTIYF	TGTGCCAGCAGCCAAGTAGGGGGAAACACCATATATTTT	few	NA	TRBV14	TRBJ1-3
CASSSGTSTDTQYF	TGCGCCAGCAGCAGCGGAACTAGCACAGATACGCAGTATTTT	NA	NA	TRBV5-1	TRBJ2-3
CWTGDNEQFF	TGCTGGACAGGGGACAATGAGCAGTTCTTC	few	TRBD1	TRBV7-9	TRBJ2-1
CASSQAEGADGYTF	TGTGCCAGCAGCCAAGCGGAGGGTGCGGATGGCTACACCTTC	NA	NA	TRBV4-2	TRBJ1-2
CASGDLGNTIYF	TGTGCCAGCGGGGATTTGGGAAACACCATATATTTT	NA	NA	TRBV28	TRBJ1-3
CASSLRGTTTNEQFF	TGTGCCAGCAGCTTACGGGGTACGACGACAAATGAGCAGTTCTTC	NA	NA	TRBV7-2	TRBJ2-1
CASSFSSGGDTQYF	TGTGCCAGCAGCTTTTCTAGCGGGGGAGATACGCAGTATTTT	few	TRBD2	TRBV7-2	TRBJ2-3
CASSEFGESRNTEAFF	TGTGCCAGCAGTGAATTTGGGGAGAGTAGGAACACTGAAGCTTTCTTT	NA	NA	TRBV25-1	TRBJ1-1
CASSLERGRLYEQYF	TGTGCCAGCAGCTTGGAGCGGGGCCGACTCTACGAGCAGTACTTC	NA	TRBD2	TRBV6-5	TRBJ2-7
CASSARGKGTSDTQYF	TGTGCCAGCAGTGCGCGGGGGAAGGGGACTTCAGATACGCAGTATTTT	few	TRBD2	TRBV2	TRBJ2-3
CASSLKPTGLTYNEQFF	TGTGCCAGCAGCCTTAAACCTACAGGGTTGACCTACAATGAGCAGTTCTTC	NA	NA	TRBV7-2	TRBJ2-1
CASSDSPGGPWPLHF	TGTGCCAGCAGTGACTCACCAGGGGGCCCTTGGCCCCTCCACTTT	NA	TRBD1	TRBV6-4	TRBJ1-6
CASRYGTGASGTQYF	TGTGCCAGTAGGTACGGGACAGGAGCCTCCGGGACCCAGTACTTC	few	TRBD1	TRBV19	TRBJ2-5
CASSQVAGGRNEQFF	TGTGCCAGCAGCCAAGTAGCGGGGGGGCGGAATGAGCAGTTCTTC	few	TRBD2	TRBV4-2	TRBJ2-1
CASSFSLSYEQYF	TGTGCCAGCAGTTTTTCCCTCTCCTACGAGCAGTACTTC	few	NA	TRBV27	TRBJ2-7
CASSEQPNQPQHF	TGTGCCAGCAGTGAACAGCCAAATCAGCCCCAGCATTTT	NA	NA	TRBV6-1	TRBJ1-5
CASSDLGGAWETQYF	TGTGCCAGCAGTGATCTCGGGGGGGCCTGGGAGACCCAGTACTTC	few	TRBD2	TRBV2	TRBJ2-5
CASSSSTGVGNTIYF	TGTGCCAGCTCGTCCTCTACAGGGGTTGGAAACACCATATATTTT	few	TRBD1	TRBV18	TRBJ1-3
CASRPGQLYGYTF	TGTGCCAGCAGACCGGGACAGCTCTATGGCTACACCTTC	NA	TRBD1	TRBV5-4	TRBJ1-2
CASSYKISNQPQHF	TGTGCCAGCAGTTACAAAATTAGCAATCAGCCCCAGCATTTT	few	NA	TRBV6-5	TRBJ1-5
CASSTGGYNSPLHF	TGCGCCAGCAGCACAGGGGGCTATAATTCACCCCTCCACTTT	NA	TRBD1	TRBV4-3	TRBJ1-6
CASTSGGADTQYF	TGCGCCAGCACTTCGGGGGGCGCAGATACGCAGTATTTT	NA	NA	TRBV10-1	TRBJ2-3
CASSPLNVGGPSYEQYF	TGTGCCAGCAGCCCTCTTAATGTAGGGGGACCTTCCTACGAGCAGTACTTC	few	NA	TRBV7-8	TRBJ2-7
CSVVLGDYGYTF	TGCAGCGTTGTCCTGGGGGATTATGGCTACACCTTC	few	NA	TRBV29-1	TRBJ1-2
CASSPPEGKQYF	TGTGCCAGCTCACCACCAGAAGGGAAGCAGTACTTC	NA	NA	TRBV18	TRBJ2-7
CASSFFDRASGYTF	TGTGCCAGCAGCTTCTTTGACAGGGCAAGTGGCTACACCTTC	few	TRBD1	TRBV7-2	TRBJ1-2
CASTASPTGELFF	TGCGCCAGCACGGCGTCGCCCACCGGGGAGCTGTTTTTT	NA	NA	TRBV5-1	TRBJ2-2
CASSESQGGRSPLHF	TGTGCCAGCAGTGAATCACAGGGAGGGCGATCACCCCTCCACTTT	few	NA	TRBV28	TRBJ1-6
CASSQITFRQGGGELFF	TGCGCCAGCAGCCAGATTACCTTCAGACAGGGCGGCGGGGAGCTGTTTTTT	NA	TRBD1	TRBV4-1	TRBJ2-2
CASSLAGLGTDTQYF	TGCGCCAGCAGCTTGGCGGGGTTGGGGACAGATACGCAGTATTTT	few	NA	TRBV5-1	TRBJ2-3
CASSFSQGGTGELFF	TGTGCCAGCAGCTTTTCCCAAGGGGGCACCGGGGAGCTGTTTTTT	NA	NA	TRBV9	TRBJ2-2
CASSTRSETQYF	TGTGCCAGTAGTACCCGAAGCGAGACCCAGTACTTC	NA	NA	TRBV19	TRBJ2-5
CASSLGTSGNTIYF	TGCGCCAGCAGCTTGGGTACCTCTGGAAACACCATATATTTT	few	NA	TRBV5-1	TRBJ1-3
CASKLSSPGNYGYTF	TGTGCCAGCAAGCTTAGTTCCCCAGGCAACTATGGCTACACCTTC	NA	NA	TRBV7-9	TRBJ1-2
CASSESTGGETQYF	TGTGCCAGCAGTGAAAGTACGGGCGGGGAGACCCAGTACTTC	few	NA	TRBV2	TRBJ2-5
CASSQDRGPLGNTIYF	TGTGCCAGCAGCCAGGACAGGGGCCCACTTGGAAACACCATATATTTT	few	TRBD1	TRBV4-2	TRBJ1-3
CASSFLGTEGNQPQHF	TGTGCCAGCAGTTTTCTCGGGACAGAAGGCAATCAGCCCCAGCATTTT	NA	TRBD1	TRBV6-5	TRBJ1-5